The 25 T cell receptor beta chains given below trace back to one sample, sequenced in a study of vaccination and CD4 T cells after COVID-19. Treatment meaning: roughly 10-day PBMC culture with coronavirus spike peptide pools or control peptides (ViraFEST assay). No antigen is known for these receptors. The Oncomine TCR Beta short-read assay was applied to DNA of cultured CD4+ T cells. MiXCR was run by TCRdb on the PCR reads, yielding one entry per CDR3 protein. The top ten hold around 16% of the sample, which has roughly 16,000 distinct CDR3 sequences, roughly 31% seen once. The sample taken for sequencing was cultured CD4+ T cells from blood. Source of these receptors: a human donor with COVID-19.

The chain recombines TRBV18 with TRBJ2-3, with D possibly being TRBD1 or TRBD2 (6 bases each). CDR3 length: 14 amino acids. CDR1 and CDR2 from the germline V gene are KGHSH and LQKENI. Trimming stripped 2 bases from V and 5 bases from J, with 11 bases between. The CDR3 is CASSPIGGGDTQYF. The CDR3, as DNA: TGTGCCAGCTCACCAATCGGGGGCGGAGATACGCAGTATTTT.

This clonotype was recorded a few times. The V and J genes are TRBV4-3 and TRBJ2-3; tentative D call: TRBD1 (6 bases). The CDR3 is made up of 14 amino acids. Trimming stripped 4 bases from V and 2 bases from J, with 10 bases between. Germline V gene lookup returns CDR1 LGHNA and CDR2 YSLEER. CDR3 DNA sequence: TGCGCCAGCAGCCTTTGGGGGCCCACAGATACGCAGTATTTT. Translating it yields CASSLWGPTDTQYF.

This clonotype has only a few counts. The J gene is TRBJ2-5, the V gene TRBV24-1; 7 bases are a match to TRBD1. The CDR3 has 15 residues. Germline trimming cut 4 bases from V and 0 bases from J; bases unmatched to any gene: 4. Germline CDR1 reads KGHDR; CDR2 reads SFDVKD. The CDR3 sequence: CATSDPDRYQETQYF. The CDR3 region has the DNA TGTGCCACCAGTGACCCGGACAGGTACCAAGAGACCCAGTACTTC.

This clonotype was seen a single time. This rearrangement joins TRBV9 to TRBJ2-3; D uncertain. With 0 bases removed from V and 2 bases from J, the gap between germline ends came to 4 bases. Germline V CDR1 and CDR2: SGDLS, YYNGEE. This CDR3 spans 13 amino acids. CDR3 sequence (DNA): TGTGCCAGCAGCGTAGGGACCACAGATACGCAGTATTTT. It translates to CASSVGTTDTQYF. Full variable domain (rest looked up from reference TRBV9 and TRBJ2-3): DSGVTQTPKHLITATGQRVTLRCSPRSGDLSVYWYQQSLDQGLQFLIQYYNGEERAKGNILERFSAQQFPDLHSELNLSSLELGDSALYFCASSVGTTDTQYFGPGTRLTVL.

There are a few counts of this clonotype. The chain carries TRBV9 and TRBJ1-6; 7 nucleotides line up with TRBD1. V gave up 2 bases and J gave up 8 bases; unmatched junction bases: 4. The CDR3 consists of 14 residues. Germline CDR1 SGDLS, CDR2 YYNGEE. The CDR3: CASSVSGGDSPLHF. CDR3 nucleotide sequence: TGTGCCAGCAGCGTGTCAGGGGGGGATTCACCCCTCCACTTT.

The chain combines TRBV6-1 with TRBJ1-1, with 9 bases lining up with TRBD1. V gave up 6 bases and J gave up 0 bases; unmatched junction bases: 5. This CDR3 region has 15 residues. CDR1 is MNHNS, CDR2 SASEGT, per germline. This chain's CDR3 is CASSGTGLVNTEAFF. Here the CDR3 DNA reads TGTGCCAGCAGCGGGACAGGGCTGGTGAACACTGAAGCTTTCTTT.

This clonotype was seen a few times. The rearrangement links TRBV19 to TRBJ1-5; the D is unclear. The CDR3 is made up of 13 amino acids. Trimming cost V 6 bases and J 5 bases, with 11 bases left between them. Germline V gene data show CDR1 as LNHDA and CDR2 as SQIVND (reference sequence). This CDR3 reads CASSPSIYQPQHF. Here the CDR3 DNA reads TGTGCCAGTAGCCCCTCCATATATCAGCCCCAGCATTTT.

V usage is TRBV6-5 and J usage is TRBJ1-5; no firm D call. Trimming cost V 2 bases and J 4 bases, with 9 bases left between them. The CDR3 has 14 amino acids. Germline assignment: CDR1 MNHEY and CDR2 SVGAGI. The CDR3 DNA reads TGTGCCAGCAGTTACGTGGCAGATAATCAGCCCCAGCATTTT. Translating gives CASSYVADNQPQHF.

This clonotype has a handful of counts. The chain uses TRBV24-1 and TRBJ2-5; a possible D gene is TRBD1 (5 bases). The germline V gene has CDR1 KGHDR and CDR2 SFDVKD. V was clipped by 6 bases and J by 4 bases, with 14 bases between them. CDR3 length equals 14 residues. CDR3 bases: TGTGCCACCAGTACTGATAACAGGCGAGAGACCCAGTACTTC. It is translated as CATSTDNRRETQYF.

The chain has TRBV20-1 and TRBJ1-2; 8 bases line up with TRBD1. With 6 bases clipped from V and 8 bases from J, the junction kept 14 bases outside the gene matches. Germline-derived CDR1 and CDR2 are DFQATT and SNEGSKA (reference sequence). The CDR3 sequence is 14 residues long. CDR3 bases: TGCAGTGCGTTCAGGCCGGGACAGGTGGGGGGCTACACCTTC. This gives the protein CSAFRPGQVGGYTF.

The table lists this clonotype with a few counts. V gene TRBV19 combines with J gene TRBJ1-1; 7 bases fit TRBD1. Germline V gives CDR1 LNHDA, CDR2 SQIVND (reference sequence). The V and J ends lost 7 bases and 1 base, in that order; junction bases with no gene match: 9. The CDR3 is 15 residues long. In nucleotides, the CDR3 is TGTGCCAGTACAAGCCCGACAGGGCGGAACACTGAAGCTTTCTTT. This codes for CASTSPTGRNTEAFF.

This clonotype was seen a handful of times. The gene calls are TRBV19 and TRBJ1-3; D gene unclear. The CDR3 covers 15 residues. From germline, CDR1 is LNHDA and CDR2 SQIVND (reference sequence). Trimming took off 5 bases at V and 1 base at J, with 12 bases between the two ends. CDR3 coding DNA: TGTGCCAGTAGTCCCCCCACACCTTCTGGAAACACCATATATTTT. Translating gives CASSPPTPSGNTIYF.

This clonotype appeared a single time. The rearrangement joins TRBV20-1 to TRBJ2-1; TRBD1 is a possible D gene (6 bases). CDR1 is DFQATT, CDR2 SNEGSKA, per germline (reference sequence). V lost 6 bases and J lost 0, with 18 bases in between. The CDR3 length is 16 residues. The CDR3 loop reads CSAEILGGSSYNEQFF. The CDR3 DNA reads TGCAGTGCAGAGATTTTAGGGGGAAGCTCCTACAATGAGCAGTTCTTC.

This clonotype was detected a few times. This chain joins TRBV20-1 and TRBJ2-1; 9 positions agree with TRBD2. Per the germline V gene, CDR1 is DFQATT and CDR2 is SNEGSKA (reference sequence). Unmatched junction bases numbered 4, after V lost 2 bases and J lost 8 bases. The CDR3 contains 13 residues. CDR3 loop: CSARLAGLDEQFF. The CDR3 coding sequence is TGCAGTGCTAGACTAGCGGGGCTCGATGAGCAGTTCTTC.

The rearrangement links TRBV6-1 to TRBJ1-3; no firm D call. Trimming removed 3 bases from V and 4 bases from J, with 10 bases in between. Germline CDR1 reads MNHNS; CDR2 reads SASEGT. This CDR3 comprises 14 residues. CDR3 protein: CASSEPTRGNTIYF. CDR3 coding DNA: TGTGCCAGCAGTGAGCCGACACGAGGAAACACCATATATTTT.

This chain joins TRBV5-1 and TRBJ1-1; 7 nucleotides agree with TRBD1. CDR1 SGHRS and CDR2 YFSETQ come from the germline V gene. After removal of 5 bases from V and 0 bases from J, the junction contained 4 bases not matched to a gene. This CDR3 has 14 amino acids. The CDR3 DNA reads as TGCGCCAGCAGTGAACAGGGGATGAACACTGAAGCTTTCTTT. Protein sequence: CASSEQGMNTEAFF.

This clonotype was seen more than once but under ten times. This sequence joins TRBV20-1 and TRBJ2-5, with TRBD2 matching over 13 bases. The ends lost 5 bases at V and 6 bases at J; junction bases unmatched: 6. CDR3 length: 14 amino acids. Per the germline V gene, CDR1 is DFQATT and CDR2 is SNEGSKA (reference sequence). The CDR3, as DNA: TGCAGTGCTTTGACTAGCGGGGGGATCAAGACCCAGTACTTC. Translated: CSALTSGGIKTQYF.

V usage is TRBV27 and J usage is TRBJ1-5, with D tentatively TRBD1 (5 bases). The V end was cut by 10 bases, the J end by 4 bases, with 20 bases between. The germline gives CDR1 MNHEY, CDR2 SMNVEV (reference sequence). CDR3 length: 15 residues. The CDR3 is CAIRPRGVSNQPQHF. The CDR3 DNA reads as TGTGCCATCCGACCCCGGGGGGTCAGTAATCAGCCCCAGCATTTT.

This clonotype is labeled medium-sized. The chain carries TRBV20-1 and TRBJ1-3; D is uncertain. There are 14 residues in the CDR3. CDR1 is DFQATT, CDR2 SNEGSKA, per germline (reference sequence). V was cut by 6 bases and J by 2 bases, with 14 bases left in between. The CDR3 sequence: CSAEDRGAGNTIYF. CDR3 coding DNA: TGCAGTGCGGAGGACCGCGGGGCTGGAAACACCATATATTTT.

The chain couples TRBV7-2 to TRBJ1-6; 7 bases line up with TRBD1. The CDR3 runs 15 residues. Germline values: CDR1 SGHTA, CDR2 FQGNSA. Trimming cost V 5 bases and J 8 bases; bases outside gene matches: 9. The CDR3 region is CASSQITGVHSPLHF. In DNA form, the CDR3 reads TGTGCCAGCAGCCAAATTACAGGGGTTCATTCACCCCTCCACTTT.

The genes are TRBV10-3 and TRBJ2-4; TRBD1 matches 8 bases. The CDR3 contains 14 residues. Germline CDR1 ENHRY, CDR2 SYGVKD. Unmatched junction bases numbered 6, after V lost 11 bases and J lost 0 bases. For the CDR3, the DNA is TGTGCCTCTGCAGGGGGCAGAGCCAAAAACATTCAGTACTTC. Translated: CASAGGRAKNIQYF.

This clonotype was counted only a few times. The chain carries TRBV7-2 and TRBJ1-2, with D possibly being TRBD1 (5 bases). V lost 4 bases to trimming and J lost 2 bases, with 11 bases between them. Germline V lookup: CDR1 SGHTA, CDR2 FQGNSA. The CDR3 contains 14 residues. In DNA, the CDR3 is TGTGCCAGCAGCTATCACCGGGACAACTATGGCTACACCTTC. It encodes CASSYHRDNYGYTF.

The CDR3 protein is CATRETGGQPQHF. CDR3 DNA: TGTGCCACCCGGGAGACAGGGGGGCAGCCCCAGCATTTT. The J gene is TRBJ1-5, the V gene TRBV19, with TRBD1 matching over 9 bases. The V gene's germline CDR1 is LNHDA and CDR2 SQIVND (reference sequence). V was pared by 10 bases and J by 7 bases, with 8 bases of the junction left unmatched. CDR3 length equals 13 residues.

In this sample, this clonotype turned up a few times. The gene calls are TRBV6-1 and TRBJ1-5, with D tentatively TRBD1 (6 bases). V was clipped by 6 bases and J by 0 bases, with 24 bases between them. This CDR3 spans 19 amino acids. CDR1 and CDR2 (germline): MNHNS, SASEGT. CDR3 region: CASSGEGSGGMSSNQPQHF. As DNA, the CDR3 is TGTGCCAGCAGCGGAGAGGGGTCCGGGGGCATGAGTAGCAATCAGCCCCAGCATTTT.

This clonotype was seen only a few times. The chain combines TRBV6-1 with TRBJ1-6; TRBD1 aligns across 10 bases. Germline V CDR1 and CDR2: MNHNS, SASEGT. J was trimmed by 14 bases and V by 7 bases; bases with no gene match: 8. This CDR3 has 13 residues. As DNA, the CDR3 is TGTGCCAGCACCGGGACAGGGGAGACGACCCTCCACTTT. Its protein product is CASTGTGETTLHF.